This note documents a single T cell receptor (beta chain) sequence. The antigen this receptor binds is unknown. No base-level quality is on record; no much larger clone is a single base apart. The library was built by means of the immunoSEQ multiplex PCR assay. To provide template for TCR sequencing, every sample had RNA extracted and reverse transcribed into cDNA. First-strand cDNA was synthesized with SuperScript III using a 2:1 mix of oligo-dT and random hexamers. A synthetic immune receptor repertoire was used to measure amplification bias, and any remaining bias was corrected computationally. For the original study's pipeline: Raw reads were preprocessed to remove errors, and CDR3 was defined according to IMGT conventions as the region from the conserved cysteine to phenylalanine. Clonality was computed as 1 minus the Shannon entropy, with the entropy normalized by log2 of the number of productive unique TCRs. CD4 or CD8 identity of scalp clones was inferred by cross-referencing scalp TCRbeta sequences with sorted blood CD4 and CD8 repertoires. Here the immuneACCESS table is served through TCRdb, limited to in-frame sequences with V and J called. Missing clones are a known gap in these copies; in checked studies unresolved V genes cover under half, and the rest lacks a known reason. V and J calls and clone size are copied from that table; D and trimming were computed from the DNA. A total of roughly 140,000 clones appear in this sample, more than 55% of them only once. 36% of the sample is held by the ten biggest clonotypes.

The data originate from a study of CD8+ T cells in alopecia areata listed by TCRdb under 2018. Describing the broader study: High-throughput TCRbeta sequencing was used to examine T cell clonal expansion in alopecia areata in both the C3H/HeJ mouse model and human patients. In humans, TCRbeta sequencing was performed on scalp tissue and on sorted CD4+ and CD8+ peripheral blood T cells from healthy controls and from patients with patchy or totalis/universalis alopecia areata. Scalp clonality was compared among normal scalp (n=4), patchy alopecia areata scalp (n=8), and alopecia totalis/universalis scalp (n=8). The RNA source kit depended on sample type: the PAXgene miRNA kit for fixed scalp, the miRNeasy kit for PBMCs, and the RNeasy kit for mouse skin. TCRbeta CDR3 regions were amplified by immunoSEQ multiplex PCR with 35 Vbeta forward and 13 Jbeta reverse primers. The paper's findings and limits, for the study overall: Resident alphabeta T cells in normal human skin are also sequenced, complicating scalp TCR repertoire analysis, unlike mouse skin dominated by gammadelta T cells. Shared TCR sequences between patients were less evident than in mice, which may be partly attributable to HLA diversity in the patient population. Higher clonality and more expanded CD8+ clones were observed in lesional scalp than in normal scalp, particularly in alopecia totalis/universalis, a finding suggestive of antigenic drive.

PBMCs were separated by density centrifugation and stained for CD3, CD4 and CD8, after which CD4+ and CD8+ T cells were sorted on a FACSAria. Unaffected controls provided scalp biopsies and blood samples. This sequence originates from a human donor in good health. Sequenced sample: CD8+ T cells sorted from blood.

The nucleotide sequence reads as follows: TGTGCCAGCAGCTTAGACTTGGGTTCCAATCAGCCCCAGCATTTT. It is translated as CASSLDLGSNQPQHF. The chain links TRBV11-2 with TRBJ1-5; no D gene can be assigned with confidence. The CDR3 covers 15 residues, taking in both the cysteine and the phenylalanine. Only the CDR3 DNA is retained, 45 bases long and in frame from the first base. V is cut by 0 bases and J by 3 bases, and the space between the germline ends is 9 bases. CDR1 and CDR2, per the germline V gene, are SGHAT and FQNNGV.